This TCR beta chain was captured by sequencing in a study of response to subunit inactivated influenza vaccine. TCRdb independently ran MiXCR on the RT-PCR reads; one entry per CDR3 protein. The table shows some 500,000 distinct CDR3 sequences, with about 17% occurring only once. Findings and limits, study-wide: Every seasonal influenza vaccination brings in few new T cells, the authors suggested.

The CDR3 totals 12 residues. The V gene's germline CDR1 is SGHKS and CDR2 YYEKEE (reference sequence). Trimming removed 1 base at V and 6 bases at J, with 6 bases between. In the case of this clonotype: The antigen remains undetermined.

This TCR was recovered from a man between 50 and 69 years old who received an inactivated influenza vaccine. The chain links TRBV5-5 to TRBJ2-3; D is unresolved. The specimen was CD4+ T cells sorted from PBMCs, collected roughly 24 months after vaccination. CDR3: CASSLPLDTQYF. Here the CDR3 DNA reads TGTGCCAGCAGCTTGCCATTGGATACGCAGTATTTT.